This T cell receptor (beta chain) was observed in a study of cytomegalovirus exposure and HLA in healthy donors. In the study overall: The approximately 120 validation repertoires, a later analysis reported, used the same platform as the 550 to 700 repertoires from the first cohort.

Study-level results: While the bulk of TCR sequences proved rare, some public TCRs turned up in many donors. Reportedly, cytomegalovirus status was diagnosed with high sensitivity and specificity. Cytomegalovirus-associated status was assigned to 164 TCR beta chains.

This clone was seen a single time. Its antigen remains unidentified. Measured with immunoSEQ multiplex PCR; TCRdb has only the in-frame clones, and not every one. The repertoire holds about 350,000 clones, roughly 90% seen once, with 1.2% in the top ten. Sequencing was done on a sample of PBMCs. The clonotype comes from a woman aged 25-40 years in good health and CMV-seropositive.

This CDR3 reads CASSESRGSGQETQYF. CDR3 nucleotide sequence: TGTGCCAGCAGTGAATCGCGGGGTTCTGGTCAAGAGACCCAGTACTTC. The rearrangement links TRBV25-1 to TRBJ2-5; perhaps TRBD2 as D (6 bases). Germline lookup yields CDR1 MGHDK and CDR2 SYGVNS. The CDR3 has 16 amino acids. Deletions cut 1 base from V and 2 bases from J, with 14 bases between.